This T cell receptor (beta chain) came from a study of blood T cell repertoires in COVID-19. Across the whole study: Specimens from acute and convalescent COVID-19 originated in the United States, Italy and Spain. Sources were T cells, B-cell-depleted T cells, or PBMCs; the material itself was cDNA or gDNA.

Per the study methods: Using reference gene primer amplification, nucleated cell counts were estimated. TCRdb keeps only in-frame clones here, not all; method: immunoSEQ multiplex PCR. V and J calls and clone size are copied from that table; D and trimming were computed from the DNA. The repertoire consists of some 400,000 clones, with roughly 86% occurring once and the leading ten covering more than 0.85%. The sequence was collected from a human donor with acute or convalescent COVID-19. The donor label of this sample is uncertain. The sample was peripheral blood.

CDR3 loop: CASSLRDRGGIQYF. The CDR3 DNA reads as TGTGCCAGCAGCTTAAGGGACAGGGGTGGCATTCAGTACTTC. The V and J genes are TRBV7-6 and TRBJ2-4, with 10 bases fitting TRBD1. The CDR3 spans 14 residues. CDR1 SGHVS and CDR2 FNYEAQ come from the germline V gene. Trimming removed 2 bases from V and 9 bases from J; junction bases left unmatched: 4.